This TCR beta chain was sequenced during a study of OX40 agonist ivuxolimab in advanced cancers. Overall study: Dosing consisted of intravenous ivuxolimab at 0.01 to 10 mg/kg every 2 weeks. Patients treated during dose escalation were battling hepatocellular carcinoma, melanoma, renal cell or head and neck cancer. Study-level points and caveats: On average, a greater number of expanded clones characterised CD8+ T cells relative to CD4+.

Assay: immunoSEQ multiplex PCR; the TCRdb copy retains only in-frame clones and omits some. The sample records about 62,000 clones, 79% being singletons. Collection of blood occurred at baseline, at cycle 4 day 1, and at cycle 7 day 1. CDR1 is MRHNA, CDR2 SNTAGT, per germline. The CDR3 consists of 13 residues. V lost 6 bases and J 3 bases, leaving 8 bases between the germline ends. Turning to this clone: Its specificity is not known.

Sequenced here: CD4+ or CD8+ T cells sorted from blood, sampled in a trial of the OX40 agonist ivuxolimab. The TCR comes from an adult with an advanced solid tumor such as melanoma, head and neck, liver or kidney cancer. J is TRBJ1-4 and V is TRBV6-4, with no clear D. CDR3 residues: CASSLVSNEKLFF. The DNA for the CDR3 is TGTGCCAGCAGCCTCGTCTCTAATGAAAAACTGTTTTTT.